The T cell receptor (beta chain) described here comes from a study of patients and donors after allogeneic stem cell transplantation. This clonotype showed up just a few times. This CDR3 contains 13 residues. V was clipped by 4 bases and J by 5 bases, with 11 bases between them. From germline, CDR1 is LNHDA and CDR2 SQIVND (reference sequence). TCRdb reprocessed the RT-PCR reads with MiXCR, giving one entry per CDR3 protein. The data show 190,000 or so distinct CDR3 sequences, more than 35% seen once. The chain combines TRBV19 with TRBJ1-1; D is unclear. The clonotype originates from a human donor who was either an allogeneic HSCT recipient or a stem cell or donor lymphocyte infusion donor (not recorded which). It is not recorded whose cells these are; they may come from a transplant donor. The sequencing input was blood, either unsorted or a sorted T cell fraction (not recorded which). CDR3 bases: TGTGCCAGTAGTAGTGGCATAGGGACTGAAGCTTTCTTT. It specifies CASSSGIGTEAFF.